This T cell receptor (beta chain) was sequenced during a study of shared T cell receptors in the human thymus. Libraries were prepared by immunoSEQ multiplex PCR; TCRdb keeps only in-frame clonotypes and omits some of them. The repertoire includes over 450,000 clones, 75% to 80% of them detected once, and around 0.013% sits in the top ten. V was pared by 1 base and J by 1 base, with 9 bases of the junction left unmatched. In germline, CDR1 is MGHDK, CDR2 SYGVNS. This CDR3 has 18 residues. This sample also appeared in a second study, on human thymus T cells. That paper adds: Donor material was obtained from healthy Finnish infants undergoing corrective surgery for congenital heart defects. Thymus tissue was removed during corrective cardiac surgery. Gene usage (both V and J) appeared biased in thymic and blood repertoires. Highly overlapping thymic repertoires among unrelated individuals were reported in related research.

Specimen: thymocytes. The rearrangement links TRBV25-1 to TRBJ2-1; 8 nucleotides agree with TRBD2. This clonotype was obtained from a boy younger than two with a congenital heart defect. The CDR3 here is CASSEWAVGGRSYNEQFF. The CDR3 nucleotides are TGTGCCAGCAGTGAATGGGCGGTTGGCGGGAGGTCCTACAATGAGCAGTTCTTC.